One and the same sample provided the 26 T cell receptor beta chains below, sequenced in a study of shared clonotypes between healthy human individuals. Assay used: immunoSEQ multiplex PCR; TCRdb lists only in-frame clones, some missing. The sample records 2 million to 2.5 million clones, 92% being singletons. The sequenced material came from naive CD4+ T cells from PBMCs. The sample's subset: CD45RA+ positively selected. These receptors all stem from a man aged 18 to 30 in good health. Some clones in this sample may be carry-over from other donors' samples.

This chain links TRBV21-1 with TRBJ2-5. TRBV21-1 is a recognized pseudogene. CDR3 length: 11 amino acids. CDR3 nucleotide sequence: TGTGCCAGCAGCAAATTGGAGACCCAGTACTTC. It codes for CASSKLETQYF.

V usage is TRBV5-4 and J usage is TRBJ1-2, with D possibly being TRBD1 (6 bases). V dropped 2 bases and J dropped 8 bases, with 19 bases sitting between them. The CDR3 sequence is 15 residues long. Per germline, CDR1 SGHNT and CDR2 YYREEE (reference sequence). The CDR3 is CASSFPREDRRGYTF. DNA for the CDR3: TGTGCCAGCAGCTTTCCTCGAGAAGACAGGCGGGGCTACACCTTC.

The chain uses TRBV28 and TRBJ1-5; 9 bases are a match to TRBD1. This CDR3 is built from 15 residues. The germline gives CDR1 MDHEN, CDR2 SYDVKM. V trimming: 6 bases; J trimming: 4 bases; junction bases outside the gene matches: 7. DNA of the CDR3: TGTGCCAGCAGATATACAGGGGGCCAGAATCAGCCCCAGCATTTT. It is translated as CASRYTGGQNQPQHF.

The rearrangement joins TRBV5-4 to TRBJ2-5, with D perhaps TRBD2 (7 bases). CDR1 is SGHNT, CDR2 YYREEE, per germline (reference sequence). This CDR3 region has 16 residues. Trimming took 1 base from V and 2 from J, leaving 15 bases between them. The CDR3 loop is CASSLSGGHSQETQYF. CDR3 DNA: TGTGCCAGCAGCTTGTCGGGGGGCCACTCGCAAGAGACCCAGTACTTC.

This chain joins TRBV7-2 and TRBJ1-4; a possible D gene is TRBD1 (5 bases). Trimming pared 5 bases from V and 8 bases from J, leaving 21 bases between. Germline-derived CDR1 and CDR2 are SGHTA and FQGNSA. CDR3 length equals 16 residues. In nucleotides, the CDR3 is TGTGCCAGCAGCCCCCAGCCAGGGTTAAGATACGAAAAACTGTTTTTT. Protein product: CASSPQPGLRYEKLFF.

This chain joins TRBV7-2 and TRBJ2-1; D perhaps matches TRBD2 (6 bases). CDR1 is SGHTA, CDR2 FQGNSA, per germline. V was cut by 5 bases and J by 8 bases, with 13 bases left in between. This CDR3 comprises 13 residues. The CDR3 coding sequence is TGTGCCAGCAGCCGGGGGAAGAGGGATGAGCAGTTCTTC. Its protein is CASSRGKRDEQFF.

This sequence joins TRBV6-1 and TRBJ1-2; 7 bases map to TRBD1. The CDR3 has 18 residues. CDR1 is MNHNS, CDR2 SASEGT, per germline. J gave up 0 bases and V 0 bases, and 10 bases lay outside the gene matches. Here the CDR3 DNA reads TGTGCCAGCAGTGAAGCGCATTTTGGGGACAGATCTAACTATGGCTACACCTTC. Its translation: CASSEAHFGDRSNYGYTF.

This clone was counted between two and nine times. CDR3 sequence: CASSSAGGQYF. In nucleotides, the CDR3 is TGTGCCAGCAGCTCGGCAGGGGGGCAGTACTTC. The J gene is TRBJ2-7, the V gene TRBV11-1; 7 bases fit TRBD1. Germline V CDR1 and CDR2: SGHAT, FQDESV (reference sequence). The trim removed 4 bases at V and 9 bases at J, leaving 3 bases unmatched. The length of the CDR3 is 11 residues.

V and J are TRBV2 and TRBJ2-7; D uncertain. CDR1 SNHLY and CDR2 FYNNEI come from the germline V gene. The CDR3 consists of 14 residues. Trimming stripped 3 bases from V and 2 bases from J, with 11 bases between. The CDR3 is CASSEDPATYEQYF. CDR3 bases: TGTGCCAGCAGTGAGGACCCGGCGACCTACGAGCAGTACTTC.

V gene TRBV18 combines with J gene TRBJ2-1; D unclear. Germline V gene lookup returns CDR1 KGHSH and CDR2 LQKENI. The CDR3 covers 14 residues. Trimming removed 3 bases at V and 9 bases at J, with 15 bases between. CDR3 DNA sequence: TGTGCCAGCTCACCTTTAAACTTGATGGGTGAGCAGTTCTTC. Amino acid sequence: CASSPLNLMGEQFF.

This clone was seen just once. The sample contains more than one DNA sequence encoding this CDR3. V gene TRBV6-1 combines with J gene TRBJ1-3, with unresolved D. Germline loops: CDR1 MNHNS, CDR2 SASEGT. Trimming cost V 6 bases and J 0 bases, with 6 bases left between them. This CDR3 has 13 amino acids. CDR3 sequence (DNA): TGTGCCAGCAGGCCGAGCTCTGGAAACACCATATATTTT. Its translation: CASRPSSGNTIYF.

V gene TRBV6-1 combines with J gene TRBJ2-7; no clear D. V was clipped by 3 bases and J by 3 bases, with 12 bases between them. This CDR3 is built from 14 residues. The germline gives CDR1 MNHNS, CDR2 SASEGT. The CDR3 DNA follows: TGTGCCAGCAGTGAGCAGGAAACAGTCTACGAGCAGTACTTC. Amino acids: CASSEQETVYEQYF.

This chain links TRBV29-1 with TRBJ2-1; no definite D call. Germline V gene sequence: CDR1 SQVTM, CDR2 ANQGSEA. V lost 2 bases and J lost 0, with 14 bases in between. The CDR3 is 16 amino acids. CDR3 loop: CSVEMASADSYNEQFF. CDR3 coding DNA: TGCAGCGTTGAAATGGCATCGGCGGACTCCTACAATGAGCAGTTCTTC.

The rearrangement joins TRBV7-3 to TRBJ2-2; either TRBD1 or TRBD2 may supply D (5 bases each). V was pared by 5 bases and J by 5 bases, with 12 bases between. Germline CDR1 is SGHTA and CDR2 is FQGTGA. This CDR3 comprises 14 residues. DNA of the CDR3: TGTGCCAGCAGCCGATCGGGGCGGACCGGGGAGCTGTTTTTT. It encodes CASSRSGRTGELFF.

A note on this clone: Other nucleotide sequences in the sample specify the same CDR3. V gene TRBV6-1 combines with J gene TRBJ2-5; D gene ambiguous. The CDR3 sequence is 12 residues long. The V end lost 3 bases, the J end lost 2 bases, and 4 bases lay between the germline ends. Germline-derived CDR1 and CDR2 are MNHNS and SASEGT. CDR3 loop: CASSDYQETQYF. The CDR3 nucleotides read TGTGCCAGCAGTGATTATCAAGAGACCCAGTACTTC.

The chain couples TRBV19 to TRBJ2-1, with D maybe TRBD1 (6 bases). The V gene's germline CDR1 is LNHDA and CDR2 SQIVND (reference sequence). Trimming pared 5 bases from V and 5 bases from J, leaving 16 bases between. The CDR3 sequence is 15 residues long. The CDR3 DNA reads TGTGCCAGTAGTTTTGTGGGGGCCCTCAACAATGAGCAGTTCTTC. It is translated as CASSFVGALNNEQFF.

This clone is a singleton in its sample. The rearrangement links TRBV4-1 to TRBJ2-7, with D uncertain. The V end was cut by 4 bases, the J end by 2 bases, with 9 bases between. Germline lookup yields CDR1 MGHRA and CDR2 YSYEKL. The length of the CDR3 is 13 residues. The CDR3 protein is CASSPFYAYEQYF. The CDR3 DNA reads as TGCGCCAGCAGCCCCTTTTACGCCTACGAGCAGTACTTC.

The V and J genes are TRBV15 and TRBJ1-4; 9 positions agree with TRBD1. Germline CDR1 is LNHNV and CDR2 is YYDKDF (reference sequence). There are 13 residues in the CDR3. The V segment lost 4 bases and the J segment 8 bases; nucleotides outside the gene matches: 2. The CDR3 nucleotides read TGTGCCACCAGCACAACAGGGGGCGAAAAACTGTTTTTT. Translating it yields CATSTTGGEKLFF.

The chain recombines TRBV11-3 with TRBJ2-7, with D possibly being TRBD1 or TRBD2 (5 bases each). The CDR3 consists of 15 residues. CDR1 is SGHNT, CDR2 YENEEA, per germline. V gave up 6 bases and J gave up 0 bases, with 15 bases separating them. CDR3 DNA: TGTGCCAGCAGTGTCAATGTGGGACCCTCCTACGAGCAGTACTTC. Its protein is CASSVNVGPSYEQYF.

The V call is TRBV7-8, the J call TRBJ2-7; D remains unclear. Germline V gene sequence: CDR1 SGHVS, CDR2 FQNEAQ. Trimming left V 5 bases short and J 3 bases short, with 11 bases between. The CDR3 is 13 amino acids. CDR3 bases: TGTGCCAGCAGCGGGCGGAACAACTACGAGCAGTACTTC. Its protein is CASSGRNNYEQYF.

The chain is built from TRBV9 and TRBJ2-3; 9 bases align to TRBD2. The V gene's germline CDR1 is SGDLS and CDR2 YYNGEE. The CDR3 covers 17 residues. V shed 0 bases and J 6 bases; nucleotides not matched to a gene: 11. The CDR3 nucleotides are TGTGCCAGCAGCGTAGTCGGAGCGGGAGGCTCTGGGGATACGCAGTATTTT. This codes for CASSVVGAGGSGDTQYF.

The rearrangement uses TRBV6-6 and TRBJ1-5; the D gene is possibly TRBD1 (6 bases). V lost 7 bases and J 0 bases, leaving 13 bases between the germline ends. This CDR3 has 15 amino acids. Germline V gene data show CDR1 as MNHNY and CDR2 as SVGAGI (reference sequence). The CDR3 DNA follows: TGTGCCAGCAATACAGGGCCTTATAGCAATCAGCCCCAGCATTTT. Translated: CASNTGPYSNQPQHF.

The rearrangement uses TRBV5-1 and TRBJ2-1, with D maybe TRBD1 (6 bases). The CDR3 is 15 amino acids. The V end lost 6 bases, the J end lost 0 bases, and 13 bases lay between the germline ends. Germline V lookup: CDR1 SGHRS, CDR2 YFSETQ. The CDR3 nucleotides are TGCGCCAGCACCCAGGGGCTAGTCTCCTACAATGAGCAGTTCTTC. The encoded protein is CASTQGLVSYNEQFF. Full variable domain (rest looked up from reference TRBV5-1 and TRBJ2-1): KAGVTQTPRYLIKTRGQQVTLSCSPISGHRSVSWYQQTPGQGLQFLFEYFSETQRNKGNFPGRFSGRQFSNSRSEMNVSTLELGDSALYLCASTQGLVSYNEQFFGPGTRLTVL.

The V and J genes are TRBV18 and TRBJ2-7; D is perhaps TRBD1 or TRBD2 (7 bases each). Trimming cost V 6 bases and J 6 bases, with 24 bases left between them. In germline, CDR1 is KGHSH, CDR2 LQKENI. The CDR3 spans 16 residues. In DNA form, the CDR3 reads TGTGCCAGCTCGCCGTGGGGGGGGACAGCCGGTAGCGAGCAGTACTTC. Encoded protein: CASSPWGGTAGSEQYF.

This clone was recorded only once. The chain employs TRBV11-3 and TRBJ2-5, with TRBD2 identical over 7 bases. The J call may be mistaken, given a closer DNA end match to TRBJ2-7. Germline-derived CDR1 and CDR2 are SGHNT and YENEEA. The CDR3 has 14 amino acids. The CDR3 nucleotides read TGTGCCAGCAGCTTGGGCGGGAGCTCCTACGAGCAGTACTTC. Protein: CASSLGGSSYEQYF.

This clone turned up a few times. The CDR3 DNA reads as TGTGCCAGCAGCAAATTCCGGCCCCCAAACGGTGAGCAGTTCTTC. This translates into CASSKFRPPNGEQFF. The chain carries TRBV21-1 and TRBJ2-1. TRBV21-1 corresponds to a pseudogene. This CDR3 has 15 residues.